This entry is about one T cell receptor beta chain. The target antigen is unknown. In the original workflow: Filtering differed, since immunoSEQ gave only junction sequences and no quality scores. Sequencing was performed with immunoSEQ multiplex PCR; in TCRdb, only in-frame clones are kept and a portion is missing. V, J and clone size were drawn from that table, and D and trimming were deduced from the DNA. The sample contains some 1.4 million clones, roughly 95% of which appear only once. These data belong to a study of shared clonotypes between healthy human individuals. In the study overall: CD4 naive and CD4 memory each took three plates per donor, while CD8 naive took two and CD8 memory one. Study-level points and caveats: Sorted-subset sequencing was shown by rarefaction to be incomplete despite large depth. Relative to memory subsets, naive subsets generally showed larger estimated richness.

The germline gives CDR1 SGDLS, CDR2 YYNGEE. V dropped 3 bases and J dropped 2; count of bases not matched to a gene: 7. This CDR3 has 16 residues. This chain joins TRBV9 and TRBJ2-3; TRBD2 matches at 9 bases. Sequencing input: naive CD4+ T cells sorted from blood. Subset in this sample: CD45RA+ positively selected. The sequence came from a man aged 25 to 40 in good health. CDR3 protein: CASSAQQRGVTDTQYF. CDR3 nucleotide sequence: TGTGCCAGCAGCGCGCAGCAGCGGGGGGTCACAGATACGCAGTATTTT.